This TCR beta chain was identified in a study of T cells in Graves' hyperthyroidism and ophthalmopathy. Study overall: Peripheral blood was secured at the point of initial diagnosis, before any treatment. The study, taken as a whole, reports: The model anticipated ophthalmopathy a median about 7 months pre-onset.

The table lists this clonotype with many counts. Its antigen is unidentified. V was trimmed by 1 base and J by 4 bases, leaving 14 bases between them. The CDR3 consists of 17 residues. Germline V gene sequence: CDR1 SGHTA, CDR2 FQGNSA. Across 18 months, stable Graves' hyperthyroidism was marked by no progression to ophthalmopathy. The TCR beta CDR3 regions underwent amplification using RNA transcripts as the source. TCR CDR3 regions were first amplified by RT-PCR with HTBI primers. From the multiplex PCR reads, TCRdb called clonotypes with MiXCR, one entry per CDR3 protein. The repertoire holds roughly 510,000 distinct CDR3 sequences, with roughly 20% as singletons.

What was sequenced was blood. The chain joins TRBV7-2 to TRBJ2-6, with D maybe TRBD2 (5 bases). The source is a man aged 18 to 29 with Graves' hyperthyroidism. CDR3 DNA sequence: TGTGCCAGCAGCTTAGGGCAGGTCCCGGGGGGGGCCAACGTCCTGACTTTC. This sequence encodes CASSLGQVPGGANVLTF.